The subject of this entry is one T cell receptor (beta chain). Antigen unknown. Germline V CDR1 and CDR2: MNHEY, SMNVEV (reference sequence). V dropped 8 bases and J dropped 2; count of bases not matched to a gene: 3. The CDR3 consists of 12 residues. The source of the sample is a study of T cell responses to AZD1222 COVID-19 vaccine. Study-level points and caveats: Spike was spanned by vaccine-associated CD4 TCRs, with dominance at 160-218 and 743-854. White British ancestry dominated among donors, who included more females, and clonal diversity was possibly underestimated. None of the repertoires were sampled until the peak T cell response had passed. Two AZD1222 administrations were followed by greater Spike-specific TCR breadth and depth.

The protocol was immunoSEQ multiplex PCR, while the TCRdb copy is restricted to in-frame clones and leaves out a portion. The sample holds some 110,000 clones, around 92% seen once. The TCR sequence derives from an adult in good health. This chain connects TRBV27 to TRBJ2-7; TRBD2 matches 7 bases. The material was peripheral blood, obtained on day 0 of AZD1222 vaccination. The CDR3 region has the DNA TGTGCCAGCCAGCGGGGTCCCTACGAGCAGTACTTC. Encoded protein: CASQRGPYEQYF.